A selection of T cell receptor beta chains follows, all from one sample in a study of human T cells and chemical hapten exposure. TCRdb recomputed calls from the RACE reads with MiXCR, one row per CDR3 protein. There are 80,000 or so distinct CDR3 sequences in the sample; around 10% occur only once, and about 4.2% lies in the top ten. The sequencing used whole blood, collected in connection with sensitization to the hapten diphenylcyclopropenone (DPC). The receptors derive from a woman aged 45 to 65 with alopecia areata. Some clones in this sample may be carry-over from other donors' samples. CDR3s include the opening cysteine and the closing phenylalanine or tryptophan. D genes are given only for firm matches. The size of a clone is reported for some rows only, either as once, few or many, or as a class for expanded clones.

many	TRBV4-3	TRBJ1-2	.	TGCGCCAGCAGCCAAGACGGAGTCCAGAACTATGGCTACACCTTC	CASSQDGVQNYGYTF
few	TRBV20-1	TRBJ2-7	.	TGCAGTGCTAGATCGGGGGCCTCCTACGAGCAGTACTTC	CSARSGASYEQYF
.	TRBV9	TRBJ2-1	.	TGTGCCAGCAGCGTATATCTGGTTAGCGGAAGCAATGAGCAGTTCTTC	CASSVYLVSGSNEQFF
.	TRBV10-2	TRBJ1-1	TRBD1	TGCGCCAGCAGGAGGGACAGCCTGAACACTGAAGCTTTCTTT	CASRRDSLNTEAFF
many	TRBV20-1	TRBJ1-5	TRBD1	TGCAGTGCGGAATCGGGACAGGGGGCTCGGCAGCCCCAGCATTTT	CSAESGQGARQPQHF
many	TRBV6-6	TRBJ1-1	.	TGTGCCAGCAGTTACGGTCCAGGGACGAACACTGAAGCTTTCTTT	CASSYGPGTNTEAFF
few	TRBV27	TRBJ1-2	TRBD1	TGTGCCAGCAGTAGTACAGGGGGCATTTCTGGCTACACCTTC	CASSSTGGISGYTF
few	TRBV27	TRBJ2-7	.	TGTGCCAGCAGTCCTCAGGGGCGGGCGTCCTACGAGCAGTACTTC	CASSPQGRASYEQYF
many	TRBV18	TRBJ1-5	.	TGTGCCAGCTCACCGTCCAGGGGAAGCAATCAGCCCCAGCATTTT	CASSPSRGSNQPQHF
few	TRBV11-3	TRBJ2-3	.	TGTGCCAGCAGCCCCCTCCGGTCAAATACGCAGTATTTT	CASSPLRSNTQYF
many	TRBV29-1	TRBJ2-4	.	TGCAGCGTCAACACGCTCGGTGGTGGAAACATTCAGTACTTC	CSVNTLGGGNIQYF
many	TRBV6-1	TRBJ1-6	TRBD1	TGTGCCAGCAGAGAAGACAGGGGTTCCTATAATTCACCCCTCCACTTT	CASREDRGSYNSPLHF
few	TRBV7-7	TRBJ2-2	.	TGTGCCAGCAGCACAGCTGGGGACACCGGGGAGCTGTTTTTT	CASSTAGDTGELFF
few	TRBV12-3/TRBV12-4	TRBJ2-2	.	TGTGCCAGCAGGGCTCGGCGAGGGGACACCGGGGAGCTGTTTTTT	CASRARRGDTGELFF